This TCR beta chain is from a study of graft-versus-host responses after intestinal transplantation. Study in general: Transplants were multivisceral, liver-intestinal, or isolated intestinal. Tacrolimus and steroids were given for two to four years to all recipients after anti-thymocyte globulin induction. Study-wide results and caveats: Present in recipient marrow, GvH clones included some that appeared first in ileum or blood. After transplant, early declines in HvG clones were associated with peak levels of circulating GvH clones.

As to this clone: The target antigen is unknown.

Profiled with immunoSEQ multiplex PCR; TCRdb holds only in-frame clones, not every one. Of approximately 71,000 clones in the sample, around 89% are singletons; the top ten hold 2.5%. Germline assignment: CDR1 MNHNS and CDR2 SASEGT. The CDR3 has 13 amino acids. Trimming took off 6 bases at V and 7 bases at J, with 13 bases between the two ends. The sample consisted of unstimulated CD8+ T cells sorted from spleen or lymph node cells, taken before intestinal transplant. J is TRBJ2-1 and V is TRBV6-1; D is possibly TRBD2 (6 bases). This TCR derives from a human donor who received an intestinal transplant. In DNA form, the CDR3 reads TGTGCCAGCAGCCGGGACTTGGGGAATGAGCAGTTCTTC. Residues: CASSRDLGNEQFF.